The text below deals with one T cell receptor beta chain. The antigen remains undetermined. The trim removed 8 bases at V and 3 bases at J, leaving 9 bases unmatched. The CDR3 covers 14 residues. Unique molecular identifiers tagged the TCR beta cDNA libraries. Approximately 500,000 cDNA molecules were recovered from an input of about 0.85 to 11 million T cells. TCRdb analysed the PCR reads with MiXCR anew, one entry per CDR3 protein. The table shows approximately 730,000 distinct CDR3 sequences, with under 60% occurring only once. This entry is derived from a study of post-analysis software for immune sequencing data. Study-wide points: TRBV5-6, TRBV5-1 and TRBV20-1 belonged to a set of five TRBV segments that were more frequent in patients than controls. Controls' normalized Chao1 diversity significantly exceeded that of multiple sclerosis patients.

The sequencing input was blood. The sequence was obtained from a girl aged 10 to 17 with multiple sclerosis. This rearrangement joins TRBV12-3 or TRBV12-4 to TRBJ1-2; TRBD1 agrees at 7 bases. The CDR3 loop is CASRGGTDYYGYTF. CDR3 sequence (DNA): TGTGCCAGCCGAGGGGGGACAGATTACTATGGCTACACCTTC.